The 28 T cell receptor beta chains presented below share a single source sample, sequenced in a study of response to subunit inactivated influenza vaccine. TCRdb redid the calling of the RT-PCR reads with MiXCR, one entry per CDR3 protein. The sample holds roughly 570,000 distinct CDR3 sequences; 10% to 15% are singletons and the top ten take approximately 14%. The specimen was PBMCs from blood, collected 35 to 45 days after vaccination. All receptors come from a man aged 45-65 years who received an inactivated influenza vaccine.

This chain links TRBV10-3 with TRBJ2-1, with TRBD2 identical over 9 bases. This CDR3 comprises 15 residues. V trimming: 8 bases; J trimming: 8 bases; junction bases outside the gene matches: 13. Germline-derived CDR1 and CDR2 are ENHRY and SYGVKD. As DNA, the CDR3 is TGTGCCATCGCGCGATTAGCGGGAGTCAATGATGAGCAGTTCTTC. Translation gives CAIARLAGVNDEQFF.

The V gene is TRBV10-3, the J gene TRBJ2-2; no firm D call. CDR1 is ENHRY, CDR2 SYGVKD, per germline. V shed 11 bases and J shed 2 bases, with 15 bases lying between them. This CDR3 contains 14 residues. The CDR3 DNA reads as TGTGCCTCCTTGACGGCGGCTAACACCGGGGAGCTGTTTTTT. Residues: CASLTAANTGELFF.

This clonotype was seen more than once but under ten times. In DNA, the CDR3 is TGTGCCAGCAGCTTAGTGTTTAGTGGCACCGGGGAGCTGTTTTTT. Translation gives CASSLVFSGTGELFF. This chain links TRBV7-8 with TRBJ2-2; D not certain. There are 15 residues in the CDR3. V dropped 1 base and J dropped 4 bases, with 10 bases sitting between them. CDR1 and CDR2 (germline): SGHVS, FQNEAQ.

The gene calls are TRBV3-1 and TRBJ2-3; the D is unclear. Per germline, CDR1 LGHDT and CDR2 YNNKEL (reference sequence). The CDR3 contains 16 residues. With 2 bases removed from V and 3 bases from J, the gap between germline ends came to 15 bases. CDR3 in amino acids: CASSQRRRDTTDTQYF. CDR3 bases: TGTGCCAGCAGCCAACGCCGACGTGACACTACAGATACGCAGTATTTT.

The chain links TRBV20-1 to TRBJ2-5; 9 bases match TRBD1. Germline V gives CDR1 DFQATT, CDR2 SNEGSKA (reference sequence). The CDR3 sequence is 14 residues long. V lost 1 base, J lost 5 bases, and 5 bases stayed unmatched. Written as DNA, the CDR3 is TGCAGTGCTAGAGTGCCTGGGACAGGGGAGACCCAGTACTTC. The encoded protein is CSARVPGTGETQYF.

This sequence joins TRBV12-3 or TRBV12-4 and TRBJ1-1; the D is unclear. The CDR3 contains 15 residues. The germline V and J ends were trimmed by 3 bases and 3 bases, with 14 bases remaining between them. CDR3 amino acids: CASSFSGRFDTEAFF. The CDR3 DNA is TGTGCCAGCAGTTTTTCGGGTAGGTTCGACACTGAAGCTTTCTTT.

This clonotype was observed at least ten times. The chain links TRBV15 to TRBJ1-1, with a possible D match to TRBD1 (6 bases). This CDR3 is 13 amino acids long. V was cut by 3 bases and J by 11 bases, with 16 bases left in between. Germline V gene data show CDR1 as LNHNV and CDR2 as YYDKDF (reference sequence). CDR3 region: CATSSHQGKGAFF. In DNA form, the CDR3 reads TGTGCCACCAGCAGCCACCAGGGGAAGGGGGCTTTCTTT.

The gene calls are TRBV7-9 and TRBJ2-1; TRBD1 matches at 7 bases. From germline, CDR1 is SEHNR and CDR2 FQNEAQ (reference sequence). Trimming cost V 3 bases and J 10 bases; bases outside gene matches: 9. The length of the CDR3 is 14 residues. CDR3 nucleotide sequence: TGTGCCAGCAGCTTCCCGGGACAGTCGAGCGAGCAGTTCTTC. Amino acid sequence: CASSFPGQSSEQFF.

The chain combines TRBV5-4 with TRBJ1-2, with unresolved D. V was cut by 3 bases and J by 2 bases, with 11 bases left in between. Germline V lookup: CDR1 SGHNT, CDR2 YYREEE (reference sequence). The CDR3 sequence is 14 residues long. CDR3 sequence reads: CASSSDGRNYGYTF. The CDR3 DNA sequence: TGTGCCAGCAGCTCGGATGGGAGGAACTATGGCTACACCTTC.

The chain recombines TRBV12-3 or TRBV12-4 with TRBJ2-2; possibly TRBD1 for D (6 bases). The CDR3 extends over 15 amino acids. With 6 bases removed from V and 4 bases from J, the gap between germline ends came to 15 bases. Here the CDR3 DNA reads TGTGCCAGCAGAGACAACAGGGTAGGCACCGGGGAGCTGTTTTTT. Translation: CASRDNRVGTGELFF.

On this clonotype itself: Mismatch with germline at one junction end may stem from a read error. V is TRBV6-1 and J is TRBJ2-7, with D perhaps being TRBD1 or TRBD2 (5 bases each). The CDR3 length is 14 residues. Looked up from germline, CDR1 is MNHNS and CDR2 is SASEGT. Written as DNA, the CDR3 is TGTGCCAGCAACCAGGGACCACGCTCCTACGAGCAGCACTTC. This translates into CASNQGPRSYEQHF.

The chain couples TRBV7-9 to TRBJ1-1, with D perhaps TRBD1 (6 bases). Germline CDR1 SEHNR, CDR2 FQNEAQ (reference sequence). The CDR3 runs 13 residues. V lost 2 bases and J lost 11, with 15 bases in between. CDR3 nucleotide sequence: TGTGCCAGCAGCTTAAGTCACGACGGGGGCGCTTTCTTT. It specifies CASSLSHDGGAFF.

This clonotype has more than one count but fewer than ten. The CDR3 region has the DNA TGTGCCAGCAGCTACACAGGAGGAAGAGGCGGCTACACCTTC. Its translation is CASSYTGGRGGYTF. This chain links TRBV6-5 with TRBJ1-2, with D possibly matching TRBD1 (5 bases). CDR1 MNHEY and CDR2 SVGAGI come from the germline V gene. The CDR3 has 14 amino acids. Trimming took 6 bases from V and 8 from J, leaving 19 bases between them.

There are many counts of this clonotype. The chain combines TRBV4-2 with TRBJ2-7; no reliable D call. Germline V gene data show CDR1 as LGHNA and CDR2 as YNFKEQ. The V end lost 0 bases, the J end lost 5 bases, and 20 bases lay between the germline ends. CDR3 length: 17 residues. The CDR3 DNA reads TGTGCCAGCAGCCAAGATGGCGCGAATCGGTTTGGGCACGAGCAGTACTTC. This encodes CASSQDGANRFGHEQYF.

The gene calls are TRBV12-3 or TRBV12-4 and TRBJ2-2, with D perhaps TRBD2 (6 bases). CDR3 length: 14 amino acids. V gave up 5 bases and J gave up 3 bases, with 10 bases separating them. The CDR3 sequence: CASSRDSYTGELFF. Here the CDR3 DNA reads TGTGCCAGCAGTAGGGACTCATACACCGGGGAGCTGTTTTTT.

In this sample, this clonotype turned up a few times. This sequence joins TRBV7-6 and TRBJ2-3; D is uncertain. Trimming shortened V by 5 bases and J by 0 bases, and 12 bases separated the two germline ends. The CDR3 is 15 residues long. The germline gives CDR1 SGHVS, CDR2 FNYEAQ. CDR3 protein: CASSTTGGSTDTQYF. In DNA form, the CDR3 reads TGTGCCAGCAGCACCACGGGCGGCAGCACAGATACGCAGTATTTT.

This clonotype appeared many times. The chain couples TRBV29-1 to TRBJ2-1, with D possibly matching TRBD2 (6 bases). V was pared by 8 bases and J by 7 bases, with 15 bases between. The CDR3 is 12 residues long. Germline CDR1 reads SQVTM; CDR2 reads ANQGSEA. CDR3 loop: CSTRAGSNEQFF. CDR3 DNA sequence: TGCAGCACTCGTGCGGGGTCTAATGAGCAGTTCTTC.

This clonotype appeared a few times. J is TRBJ2-3 and V is TRBV27; D is perhaps TRBD1 (7 bases). V lost 1 base, J lost 6 bases, and 20 bases lay in between. The germline V gene has CDR1 MNHEY and CDR2 SMNVEV (reference sequence). The CDR3 is 17 amino acids. CDR3 sequence: CASSLFPRQGGTDTQYF. The CDR3 region has the DNA TGTGCCAGCAGTTTATTCCCGAGACAGGGAGGTACGGATACGCAGTATTTT.

This clonotype appeared many times. The chain recombines TRBV28 with TRBJ2-7; D is ambiguous. Germline values: CDR1 MDHEN, CDR2 SYDVKM. Trimming cost V 3 bases and J 4 bases, with 7 bases left between them. This CDR3 contains 12 residues. The CDR3 loop is CASSLTVYEQYF. CDR3 DNA sequence: TGTGCCAGCAGTTTGACGGTTTACGAGCAGTACTTC.

This chain links TRBV6-5 with TRBJ1-6; 7 bases match TRBD1. The V gene end was trimmed by 0 bases and the J gene end by 5 bases; junction bases not matched to a gene: 4. Germline CDR1 MNHEY, CDR2 SVGAGI. The CDR3 has 16 residues. The CDR3 loop is CASSYSAGQNNSPLHF. DNA for the CDR3: TGTGCCAGCAGTTACTCGGCGGGACAGAATAATTCACCCCTCCACTTT.

With respect to this clonotype: Germline is not matched at one junction end, which may reflect a read error. The chain combines TRBV7-7 with TRBJ2-3; 8 bases line up with TRBD1. From germline, CDR1 is SSHAT and CDR2 FNYEAQ (reference sequence). CDR3 size: 16 residues. The CDR3 region has the DNA TGTGCTAGCAGCTTAGGCGTATCAGGGGGCCCAGATACGCAGTATTTT. Amino acids: CASSLGVSGGPDTQYF.

This clonotype turned up a few times. The J gene is TRBJ2-7, the V gene TRBV6-2 or TRBV6-3; D is perhaps TRBD2 (5 bases). Trimming left V 8 bases short and J 3 bases short, with 17 bases between. This CDR3 comprises 14 residues. The germline V gene encodes CDR1 MNHEY and CDR2 SVGEGT. The CDR3 region has the DNA TGTGCCAGCGCCGACGGAGGCAGAAGCTACGAGCAGTACTTC. This translates into CASADGGRSYEQYF.

In its sample, this clonotype was seen many times. The V and J genes are TRBV12-3 or TRBV12-4 and TRBJ2-7; TRBD1 matches 7 bases. CDR3 size: 12 residues. J lost 6 bases, V lost 3 bases, and 2 bases had no gene match. CDR3 sequence (DNA): TGTGCCAGCAGTTTTACAGGGGCCGAGCAGTACTTC. It encodes CASSFTGAEQYF.

This clonotype was detected ten times or more. V gene TRBV3-1 combines with J gene TRBJ2-7; D not resolved. The CDR3 covers 15 residues. V was pared by 2 bases and J by 3 bases, with 14 bases between. Germline V lookup: CDR1 LGHDT, CDR2 YNNKEL (reference sequence). This CDR3 reads CASSQSGSVNYEQYF. CDR3 DNA: TGTGCCAGCAGCCAATCGGGCAGTGTAAACTACGAGCAGTACTTC.

This clonotype has ten or more counts. This rearrangement joins TRBV7-2 to TRBJ2-7, with 9 bases fitting TRBD2. The CDR3 runs 16 residues. The V gene's germline CDR1 is SGHTA and CDR2 FQGNSA. V was clipped by 0 bases and J by 1 base; unmatched bases: 4. This CDR3 is CASSLAGGGGSYEQYF. The CDR3 bases are TGTGCCAGCAGCTTAGCGGGCGGGGGGGGATCCTACGAGCAGTACTTC.

The rearrangement uses TRBV12-3 or TRBV12-4 and TRBJ1-5; 9 bases fit TRBD1. J lost 1 base, V lost 6 bases, and 4 bases had no gene match. The CDR3 totals 15 residues. CDR3: CASRTGTGSNQPQHF. The CDR3, as DNA: TGTGCCAGCAGGACCGGGACAGGGAGCAATCAGCCCCAGCATTTT.

The chain joins TRBV11-2 to TRBJ2-5; D is possibly TRBD2 (5 bases). This CDR3 comprises 15 residues. V shed 1 base and J shed 0 bases, with 9 bases lying between them. Germline-derived CDR1 and CDR2 are SGHAT and FQNNGV. The CDR3: CASSLGLGDQETQYF. DNA of the CDR3: TGTGCCAGCAGCTTAGGCCTGGGAGACCAAGAGACCCAGTACTTC.

The sample holds a few counts of this clonotype. The chain links TRBV10-3 to TRBJ2-2; the D is unclear. Per germline, CDR1 ENHRY and CDR2 SYGVKD. With 5 bases removed from V and 0 bases from J, the gap between germline ends came to 13 bases. This CDR3 has 16 residues. This chain's CDR3 is CAISPVQTSNTGELFF. The DNA of the CDR3 is TGTGCCATCAGTCCCGTTCAGACCTCGAACACCGGGGAGCTGTTTTTT.